Included here is one T cell receptor (beta chain) sequence, with context. Its binding antigen is unknown. Base qualities are not provided; no much larger clone lies one nucleotide away. The immunoSEQ Assay, a bias-controlled multiplex PCR, was used to amplify TCRbeta CDR3 regions from genomic DNA. The study's processing was this. Nucleated cell counts per sample were estimated from amplification of reference gene primers within the assay. To quantify the absolute abundance of each unique TCRbeta CDR3 rearrangement, sequence reads were collapsed and filtered. For each sample, productive Simpson clonality was calculated as the square root of Simpson's diversity index across productive rearrangements. TCRdb limited this immuneACCESS table to in-frame rearrangements with V and J called. A share of clones is missing; checked studies link under half to unresolved V genes, and the rest is unexplained. V and J calls and clone size are as listed in that table; D and trimming were resolved from the DNA. The table for this sample lists roughly 200,000 clones; roughly 80% of them were counted only once. Of the sample, roughly 7.9% falls within the top ten clones.

Whole blood was collected in K2EDTA tubes by collaborating institutions according to the institutions' own protocols. For TCRbeta analysis, collaborator samples were shipped as frozen whole blood, as isolated PBMCs, or as DNA extracted from either sample type. V is pruned by 6 bases and J by 2 bases, leaving 3 bases of the junction without a gene match. CDR1 and CDR2 (SNHLY, FYNNEI) derive from the germline V gene. Spanning cysteine to phenylalanine, the CDR3 consists of 14 amino acids. The kept DNA is CDR3 alone, 42 bases in frame from the first base. This sample stems from a study of blood T cell repertoires in COVID-19 (dated by TCRdb to the early 2020s). In the study overall: Samples covering the acute and convalescent phases of COVID-19 were provided by collaborators in the United States, Italy and Spain. Subjects who had been exposed to COVID-19, were actively infected with it, or had recovered from it provided the deeply sampled blood TCRbeta repertoires that made up the dataset. The samples were drawn from two sources: the first 160 participants of the ongoing ImmuneRACE study, and 950 to 1,500 subjects contributed by 6 global collaborators. The repertoires were released in a freely available public database meant as a resource for research on the immune response to SARS-CoV-2. The prospective study material was composed of cDNA or gDNA derived from T cells, B-cell-depleted T cells, or PBMCs. Where available, HLA class I and class II types were obtained from metadata supplied by the sample provider rather than from assay-based typing. Sample metadata almost always included a de-identified subject ID, COVID-19 status, age in years and sex. The paper's findings and limits, for the study overall: The amount of clinical and demographic metadata varied by source and participant and was provided uncurated.

The rearrangement combines TRBV2 with TRBJ2-7, with 11 bases in between that match TRBD2. The receptor was derived from a woman of 80 years or more with acute or convalescent COVID-19. The material sequenced was peripheral blood. The DNA is TGTGCCAGCAGACTAGCGGGAGCTACCTACGAGCAGTACTTC. It specifies CASRLAGATYEQYF.